Sequencing of this TCR beta chain was carried out in a study of identical twins. This clonotype was seen only a few times. Its target is unknown. This CDR3 contains 12 residues. Germline lookup yields CDR1 ENHRY and CDR2 SYGVKD. Trimming removed 7 bases from V and 3 bases from J, with 9 bases in between. A universal primer site was incorporated via template switching, and the cDNA contained unique molecular identifiers. TCRdb re-called the 5' RACE reads with MiXCR, one entry per CDR3 protein. Of approximately 890,000 distinct CDR3 sequences in the sample, about 12% were seen once. Study-level findings and limits: Out-of-frame alpha sequences that twins shared showed excess low generation probability.

These records were also assigned to another study, of yellow fever vaccine responses in identical twins. This second study notes: Convergence reportedly seemed to mark part of the twins' vaccine T cell response, with personalization marking the rest.

Sequencing was performed on PBMCs. This TCR came from a woman under 30 in good health. The rearrangement joins TRBV10-3 to TRBJ1-2; D is possibly TRBD1 (5 bases). CDR3 DNA: TGTGCCATCACCTCAGGGTACTATGGCTACACCTTC. The encoded protein is CAITSGYYGYTF.